The next 31 T cell receptor beta chains were all read from a single sample in a study of liver allograft versus peripheral blood T cells. Overall study: Recipients' peripheral blood supplied the T cell receptor repertoires against which those in transplanted livers were compared.

TCRdb ran MiXCR on the reads and lists one entry per CDR3 protein. This sample yields approximately 15,000 distinct CDR3 sequences, of which under 25% are seen a single time; roughly 13% belongs to the top ten. These receptors all stem from a human patient who had a liver transplant. Some of the T cells might come from the graft donor.

The sample holds a few counts of this clonotype. The gene calls are TRBV6-2 or TRBV6-3 and TRBJ1-5; no definite D call. In germline, CDR1 is MNHEY, CDR2 SVGEGT. Trimming left V 9 bases short and J 0 bases short, with 9 bases between. The CDR3 is 13 amino acids. This CDR3 reads CASQQSSNQPQHF. Written as DNA, the CDR3 is TGTGCCAGTCAACAGAGTAGCAATCAGCCCCAGCATTTT.

Sample share makes this clonotype medium-sized. This sequence joins TRBV19 and TRBJ1-6; no reliable D call. Germline CDR1 is LNHDA and CDR2 is SQIVND (reference sequence). The CDR3 contains 12 residues. Trimming shortened V by 7 bases and J by 6 bases, and 7 bases separated the two germline ends. The CDR3 DNA reads as TGTGCCAGTAAAGCCTTTAATTCACCCCTCCACTTT. Translated: CASKAFNSPLHF.

Sample share makes this clonotype medium-sized (0.01 to 0.1%). The genes are TRBV18 and TRBJ2-2; D call uncertain. Germline assignment: CDR1 KGHSH and CDR2 LQKENI. V lost 2 bases, J lost 4 bases, and 14 bases lay in between. The CDR3 runs 16 residues. The CDR3 DNA follows: TGTGCCAGCTCACCAAGGTCAGGCATAGGCACCGGGGAGCTGTTTTTT. It translates to CASSPRSGIGTGELFF. Using reference TRBV18 and TRBJ2-2 for the parts outside the CDR3, the full variable domain is NAGVMQNPRHLVRRRGQEARLRCSPMKGHSHVYWYRQLPEEGLKFMVYLQKENIIDESGMPKERFSAEFPKEGPSILRIQQVVRGDSAAYFCASSPRSGIGTGELFFGEGSRLTVL.

The table lists this clonotype with a few counts. The V and J genes are TRBV12-3 or TRBV12-4 and TRBJ1-6, with 9 bases lining up with TRBD1. Unmatched junction bases numbered 11, after V lost 2 bases and J lost 9 bases. The CDR3 has 17 residues. CDR3 nucleotide sequence: TGTGCCAGCAGTTTAAGGCCCCCGGGACAGGGTGGTTCACCCCTCCACTTT. It translates to CASSLRPPGQGGSPLHF.

The chain employs TRBV28 and TRBJ1-2; 8 bases agree with TRBD1. The CDR3 is made up of 14 amino acids. V dropped 5 bases and J dropped 5; count of bases not matched to a gene: 7. From germline, CDR1 is MDHEN and CDR2 SYDVKM. The CDR3 DNA reads as TGTGCCAGCAGTCACCAACAGGGGGAGTATGGCTACACCTTC. Its protein product is CASSHQQGEYGYTF.

The genes are TRBV27 and TRBJ1-2; 10 positions agree with TRBD1. Germline lookup yields CDR1 MNHEY and CDR2 SMNVEV (reference sequence). Losses at the gene ends were 8 bases for V and 6 bases for J; bases not matched to a gene: 12. The CDR3 extends over 15 amino acids. Here the CDR3 reads CASRPLGTGEHGYTF. The CDR3 DNA follows: TGTGCCAGCCGACCCCTGGGGACAGGGGAGCATGGCTACACCTTC.

In this sample, this clonotype turned up a few times. The J gene is TRBJ1-5, the V gene TRBV28, with D unresolved. The CDR3 runs 14 residues. V was clipped by 3 bases and J by 0 bases, with 6 bases between them. The germline CDR1 and CDR2 sequences are MDHEN and SYDVKM. Written as DNA, the CDR3 is TGTGCCAGCAGTTTTTTGGATAGCAATCAGCCCCAGCATTTT. It yields the protein CASSFLDSNQPQHF.

The chain recombines TRBV7-9 with TRBJ1-4; D unclear. V lost 5 bases to trimming and J lost 7 bases, with 11 bases between them. Germline-derived CDR1 and CDR2 are SEHNR and FQNEAQ (reference sequence). This CDR3 contains 13 residues. The CDR3: CASSLADVEKLFF. CDR3 in DNA: TGTGCCAGCAGCCTGGCAGACGTTGAAAAACTGTTTTTT.

The sample holds many counts of this clonotype. The chain employs TRBV18 and TRBJ1-1; 7 bases match TRBD1. J was trimmed by 3 bases and V by 4 bases; bases with no gene match: 8. CDR3 length: 15 residues. Germline assignment: CDR1 KGHSH and CDR2 LQKENI. The CDR3 protein is CASSRDSSSYTEAFF. As DNA, the CDR3 is TGTGCCAGCTCACGGGACAGTAGTTCGTACACTGAAGCTTTCTTT.

This clonotype came up many times. The chain recombines TRBV28 with TRBJ1-2; D may be TRBD1 (6 bases). Germline CDR1 is MDHEN and CDR2 is SYDVKM. V lost 10 bases, J lost 6 bases, and 21 bases lay in between. This CDR3 has 14 residues. The CDR3 sequence is CATLISQGIDGYTF. The CDR3 DNA sequence: TGTGCCACCCTAATCTCCCAGGGGATTGATGGCTACACCTTC.

Many counts were recorded for this clonotype. The chain links TRBV6-6 to TRBJ2-1, with a tentative D call TRBD2 (7 bases). The V gene lost 2 bases and the J gene lost 6 bases, with 14 bases spanning the gap. CDR1 and CDR2 from the germline V gene are MNHNY and SVGAGI (reference sequence). The CDR3 has 15 residues. CDR3 nucleotides: TGTGCCAGCAGTTACGGGGGGGCAGGACCCAATGAGCAGTTCTTC. This codes for CASSYGGAGPNEQFF.

By sample fraction, this clonotype is medium-sized. This sequence joins TRBV7-2 and TRBJ2-1; D gene uncertain. From germline, CDR1 is SGHTA and CDR2 FQGNSA. The ends were cut back, 4 bases at V and 9 bases at J, with 10 bases in the middle. The CDR3 has 12 amino acids. Written as DNA, the CDR3 is TGTGCCAGCAGCTCCGACCTTTCTGAGCAGTTCTTC. As protein: CASSSDLSEQFF.

This clonotype showed up many times. J is TRBJ2-2 and V is TRBV9, with D possibly matching TRBD2 (5 bases). Germline V gives CDR1 SGDLS, CDR2 YYNGEE. This CDR3 has 17 amino acids. The V end lost 0 bases, the J end lost 5 bases, and 17 bases lay between the germline ends. CDR3 protein: CASSVEGAGRGTGELFF. The CDR3 DNA sequence: TGTGCCAGCAGCGTAGAGGGAGCAGGCCGCGGGACCGGGGAGCTGTTTTTT.

This chain joins TRBV11-2 and TRBJ2-5; 8 bases line up with TRBD2. CDR1 is SGHAT and CDR2 is FQNNGV in the germline V gene. The length of the CDR3 is 14 residues. J gave up 1 base and V 5 bases, and 3 bases lay outside the gene matches. DNA of the CDR3: TGTGCCAGCAGCCTTAGCGGGATCCAAGAGACCCAGTACTTC. This translates into CASSLSGIQETQYF.

This clonotype has a count of ten or more. CDR3 sequence (DNA): TGTGCCAGCAGTTCTTCACCGGGACAGTATAATTCACCCCTCCACTTT. This translates into CASSSSPGQYNSPLHF. The chain is built from TRBV6-5 and TRBJ1-6; TRBD1 agrees at 7 bases. The germline CDR1 and CDR2 sequences are MNHEY and SVGAGI. The CDR3 is 16 residues long. V was clipped by 4 bases and J by 4 bases; unmatched bases: 7.

Comments on this clonotype: This sequence may be a read error, since a much larger clone differs from it by one base. The chain uses TRBV7-2 and TRBJ2-7; no reliable D call. The V gene's germline CDR1 is SGHTA and CDR2 FQGNSA. This CDR3 contains 17 residues. The CDR3 sequence is CASSLAPFPAASNEQYF. DNA for the CDR3: TGTGCCAGCAGCTTAGCGCCATTCCCGGCGGCCTCCAACGAGCAGTACTTC.

This clonotype was recorded at least ten times. The chain is built from TRBV18 and TRBJ1-2, with 11 bases identical to TRBD1. Germline lookup yields CDR1 KGHSH and CDR2 LQKENI. J gave up 4 bases and V 6 bases, and 7 bases lay outside the gene matches. CDR3 length equals 15 residues. The CDR3 DNA follows: TGTGCCAGCTCCCCGGGACAGGGGGAAGTCTATGGCTACACCTTC. It codes for CASSPGQGEVYGYTF.

This clonotype occurred a few times. The chain links TRBV5-4 to TRBJ2-7, with a possible D match to TRBD1 (5 bases). Germline V gene lookup returns CDR1 SGHNT and CDR2 YYREEE (reference sequence). The CDR3 loop spans 12 amino acids. Trimming shortened V by 0 bases and J by 10 bases, and 11 bases separated the two germline ends. For the CDR3, the DNA is TGTGCCAGCAGCTTGGGGGGCCAAGGACAGTACTTC. It yields the protein CASSLGGQGQYF.

This clonotype is termed medium-sized. This chain joins TRBV18 and TRBJ1-1, with 8 bases aligning to TRBD1. V trimming: 3 bases; J trimming: 0 bases; junction bases outside the gene matches: 9. The CDR3 has 17 residues. Germline V gives CDR1 KGHSH, CDR2 LQKENI. For the CDR3, the DNA is TGTGCCAGCTCACCCCCGACAGGGGATGGCATGAACACTGAAGCTTTCTTT. Amino acids: CASSPPTGDGMNTEAFF.

Notes on this clonotype: A junction end diverges from the germline sequence, so it may reflect a read error. The CDR3 coding sequence is TGCAGTGCTGGAGAGCGGGGCAAGGCATACGAGCAGTACTTC. Translating gives CSAGERGKAYEQYF. The chain carries TRBV20-1 and TRBJ2-7; 7 bases fit TRBD2. Germline CDR1 and CDR2: DFQATT and SNEGSKA (reference sequence). The CDR3 sequence is 14 residues long.

The chain links TRBV20-1 to TRBJ2-1; D not certain. Trimming took 3 bases from V and 6 from J, leaving 12 bases between them. Germline CDR1 is DFQATT and CDR2 is SNEGSKA (reference sequence). This CDR3 has 13 amino acids. CDR3 loop: CSASALFGNEQFF. Here the CDR3 DNA reads TGCAGTGCTAGTGCCTTGTTCGGCAATGAGCAGTTCTTC.

This clonotype was observed a handful of times. This rearrangement joins TRBV6-2 or TRBV6-3 to TRBJ2-7; D unresolved. The CDR3 has 15 amino acids. The V end lost 2 bases, the J end lost 2 bases, and 13 bases lay between the germline ends. Germline loops: CDR1 MNHEY, CDR2 SVGEGT. CDR3 in DNA: TGTGCCAGCAGTTACCGTGCCGGTTTACCCTACGAGCAGTACTTC. Translated: CASSYRAGLPYEQYF.

The J gene is TRBJ1-5, the V gene TRBV30; D not certain. The CDR3 totals 13 residues. V lost 1 base to trimming and J lost 2 bases, with 6 bases between them. CDR1 and CDR2 from the germline V gene are GTSNPN and SVGIG (reference sequence). As DNA, the CDR3 is TGTGCCTGGAGTGGGGAGGGCAATCAGCCCCAGCATTTT. This translates into CAWSGEGNQPQHF.

With respect to this clonotype: A much larger clone lies a single base off, so this may be a read error. Here the CDR3 DNA reads TGTGTCAGCAGCTTAGGGCAGAACAATGAGCAGTTCTTC. Protein sequence: CVSSLGQNNEQFF. V usage is TRBV7-2 and J usage is TRBJ2-1, with D unclear. CDR1 and CDR2 (germline): SGHTA, FQGNSA. CDR3 length equals 13 residues.

This clonotype was observed a few times. The gene calls are TRBV9 and TRBJ2-2, with TRBD2 matching over 10 bases. V was pared by 0 bases and J by 6 bases, with 17 bases of the junction left unmatched. The length of the CDR3 is 20 residues. Germline CDR1 and CDR2: SGDLS and YYNGEE. The CDR3 coding sequence is TGTGCCAGCAGCGTAGCTACTAGAGGGCTAGCGGGAGTTGGGTCCGGGGAGCTGTTTTTT. Translated, it gives CASSVATRGLAGVGSGELFF.

The rearrangement links TRBV20-1 to TRBJ2-5; possibly TRBD2 for D (6 bases). V was clipped by 0 bases and J by 3 bases, with 14 bases between them. CDR1 DFQATT and CDR2 SNEGSKA come from the germline V gene (reference sequence). This CDR3 is 15 amino acids long. The CDR3 spells CSARDGGTPKETQYF. CDR3 bases: TGCAGTGCTAGAGATGGGGGGACGCCAAAAGAGACCCAGTACTTC.

This clonotype was counted between two and nine times. The chain employs TRBV7-2 and TRBJ2-1, with 11 bases fitting TRBD2. Germline V gives CDR1 SGHTA, CDR2 FQGNSA. The CDR3 runs 15 residues. V trimming: 5 bases; J trimming: 8 bases; junction bases outside the gene matches: 8. The CDR3 here is CASSPRGSGRDEQFF. Here the CDR3 DNA reads TGTGCCAGCAGCCCGCGGGGTAGCGGGAGGGATGAGCAGTTCTTC.

The genes are TRBV30 and TRBJ1-6; 8 bases map to TRBD1. There are 13 residues in the CDR3. Germline assignment: CDR1 GTSNPN and CDR2 SVGIG (reference sequence). V trimming: 8 bases; J trimming: 9 bases; junction bases outside the gene matches: 9. The CDR3, as DNA: TGTGCCAGTAGAGGGCAGGGGGCTTCACCCCTCCACTTT. The encoded protein is CASRGQGASPLHF. The full variable domain, completed using reference TRBV30 and TRBJ1-6, is SQTIHQWPATLVQPVGSPLSLECTVEGTSNPNLYWYRQAAGRGLQLLFYSVGIGQISSEVPQNLSASRPQDRQFILSSKKLLLSDSGFYLCASRGQGASPLHFGNGTRLTVT.

V is TRBV7-2 and J is TRBJ2-1; possible D gene TRBD2, 5 bases. This CDR3 region has 17 residues. V was cut by 5 bases and J by 0 bases, with 17 bases left in between. The V gene's germline CDR1 is SGHTA and CDR2 FQGNSA. CDR3 sequence reads: CASSPVRREDSYNEQFF. CDR3 coding DNA: TGTGCCAGCAGCCCCGTGAGACGGGAAGACTCCTACAATGAGCAGTTCTTC.

Ten or more counts support this clonotype. The V gene is TRBV18, the J gene TRBJ1-1; D is uncertain. V was pared by 2 bases and J by 3 bases, with 10 bases between. This CDR3 spans 14 amino acids. The V gene's germline CDR1 is KGHSH and CDR2 LQKENI. CDR3: CASSPIAGDTEAFF. As DNA, the CDR3 is TGTGCCAGCTCACCAATTGCGGGCGACACTGAAGCTTTCTTT.

The V and J genes are TRBV27 and TRBJ2-7; 10 bases map to TRBD1. The germline V gene has CDR1 MNHEY and CDR2 SMNVEV (reference sequence). After removal of 2 bases from V and 5 bases from J, the junction contained 9 bases not matched to a gene. The CDR3 totals 16 residues. CDR3 in DNA: TGTGCCAGCAGTTTAAGGTTGGGACAGGGGTTCCACGAGCAGTACTTC. This gives the protein CASSLRLGQGFHEQYF.